Given below is one T cell receptor beta chain in context. This specimen comes from a study of blood T cell repertoires in COVID-19. The protocol was immunoSEQ multiplex PCR, while the TCRdb copy is restricted to in-frame clones and leaves out a portion. The repertoire holds about 75,000 clones, 79% seen once, with 5% to 6% in the top ten. Germline CDR1 and CDR2: SEHNR and FQNEAQ (reference sequence). The length of the CDR3 is 15 residues. The V gene lost 4 bases and the J gene lost 9 bases, with 18 bases spanning the gap. The source of this sequence is a woman older than 75 with active or convalescent COVID-19. The J gene is TRBJ2-2, the V gene TRBV7-9, with TRBD1 as a possible D gene (6 bases). Source material: peripheral blood. The CDR3, as DNA: TGTGCCAGCAGCTCCCTCACAGGGACGTCCTGGGAGCTGTTTTTT. Protein sequence: CASSSLTGTSWELFF.